This T cell receptor beta chain was documented in a study of cytomegalovirus exposure and HLA in healthy donors. Study-level background: Researchers previously reported finding about 110 million unique TCR beta sequences from roughly 170 million T cells. In terms of ancestry, the Caucasian-associated cluster contained more than 65% of the approximately 400 genotyped donors. Whole-study results and caveats: Per a prior analysis, the majority of TCR beta V segments were productive roughly 90% or roughly 30% of the time.

The CDR3 length is 12 residues. Germline CDR1 is MDHEN and CDR2 is SYDVKM. V lost 6 bases and J 2 bases, leaving 7 bases between the germline ends. In the case of this clone: Its antigen is undetermined.

60 Vbeta and 13 Jbeta primers were used in PCR. TCRdb keeps only in-frame clones here, not all; method: immunoSEQ multiplex PCR. The table shows approximately 160,000 clones, with approximately 70% occurring only once. The sequencing sample was made of PBMCs. The clonotype originates from a woman aged 35 to 49 in good health and CMV-seropositive. This chain connects TRBV28 to TRBJ1-1; D gene unclear. DNA of the CDR3: TGTGCCAGCAGCCTTGTAAACACTGAAGCTTTCTTT. It is translated as CASSLVNTEAFF.